Listed here is a single TCR beta chain. This clonotype appeared a few times. It lacks a known antigen. Within one base of it there is no much larger clone, and no base qualities were kept. The library was obtained by multiplex PCR. These reads were obtained on an Illumina HiSeq 4000. TCR beta libraries were built with iRepertoire HTBI primers and Arm-PCR amplification of CDR3 regions. Gel purification was performed on PCR products prior to sequencing. The authors' pipeline ran thus. Gene usage analysis of CDR3 amino acid clonotypes used the 62 TRBV and 14 TRBJ segments found across samples. COPE and FqMerger were used to merge filtered high-quality paired reads into contigs. BLAST was used to align contigs to the IMGT TRBV, TRBD and TRBJ reference genes, and CDR3 was defined following IMGT. Any clonotype with a frequency above 0.1% was classified as a highly expanded clone. Shannon entropy served as the measure of repertoire diversity, while the Gini coefficient captured V-J evenness. Clonotypes shared by more than one individual were considered public. Starting from the raw public reads, TCRdb applied fastp trimming at Q25, assembled clones with MiXCR and retained in-frame beta chains. Entries that share a CDR3 protein sequence are merged under the most common genes and DNA. The V and J calls come from TCRdb's annotation, not from the publication. The sample table holds fewer than 550,000 distinct CDR3 sequences, of which about 16% were seen once. Around 25% of the sample rests with the top ten.

This sample stems from a study of regulatory T cells in long-lasting Graves disease (dated by TCRdb to the early 2020s). A note on the overall study: Antithyroid drugs had been taken for less than 3 months by newly diagnosed Graves' disease patients. Patients with persistent Graves' disease were compared with patients with newly diagnosed Graves' disease using TCR sequencing and RNA sequencing of peripheral blood. The study took place in China and was registered as a clinical trial. A total of around 35 samples underwent TCR sequencing: about 13 from persistent and approximately 20 from newly diagnosed Graves' disease patients. Study-wide findings and limitations: Because the primary lesion, thyroid tissue, could not be accessed, the study looked at peripheral blood alone. Compared with newly diagnosed patients, patients with persistent Graves' disease had lower TCR Shannon entropy and fewer highly expanded clones, which suggests clonal expansion. Sequencing and analysis were restricted to the TCR beta chain. A larger number of public clonotypes was shared among persistent patients (approximately 2,600) than among newly diagnosed patients (roughly 1,000). The authors noted that the small sample size was a limitation that may lower accuracy. Preferential use of TRBV28, TRBJ1-2 and TRBJ2-5 was observed in persistent disease, whereas TRBV20-1 and TRBJ2-1 were favored in newly diagnosed disease.

The sample's time point label, in plain terms: newly diagnosed GD, antithyroid drugs for less than 3 months. RNA was extracted from PBMCs in TRIzol for both TCR sequencing and RNA sequencing. The diagnosis of Graves' disease followed American Thyroid Association guidelines. Patients were recruited from an endocrinology department in Xi'an, China. From each patient, about 9 milliliters of peripheral blood was collected into an EDTA anticoagulant tube. Ficoll Paque Plus density gradient separation was used to isolate PBMCs, and no additional T cell sorting was done. RNA quality was checked with an Agilent 2100 Bioanalyzer and agarose gel, and concentration with a NanoDrop 2000. For CDR1 and CDR2, the germline V gene lists MDHEN and SYDVKM. Taken from cysteine to phenylalanine, the CDR3 has 11 residues. The kept DNA is CDR3 alone, 33 bases in frame from the first base. V and J are truncated by 8 bases and 2 bases respectively, leaving an intervening sequence of 7 bases.

These same records also appear under a second study, on T cells in Graves' hyperthyroidism and ophthalmopathy. As noted in the second study: Graves' hyperthyroidism was defined as stable when no progression to ophthalmopathy occurred over 18 months of follow-up. Hyperthyroidism patients were newly diagnosed, with disease duration under 2 months, and aged 18 to 65 years. Patients with uncontrolled infections, other autoimmune diseases, pregnancy or lactation were excluded. Diagnoses relied on clinical symptoms, serum thyroxine and TRAb, thyroid ultrasound and orbital computed tomography. For the first round of RT-PCR on the TCR CDR3, the HTBI primer set was used together with the Qiagen OneStep RT-PCR kit. Most expanded thyroid clonotypes (frequency above 0.001) were also detected in blood, a finding suggesting that blood repertoires may reflect thyroid immune responses. A 13 V-J signature model separated ophthalmopathy from stable hyperthyroidism, with around 90% sensitivity and roughly 81% specificity in cross-validation and 80%/75% in testing. During validation, the model predicted progression to ophthalmopathy a median of around six months ahead of onset, with roughly 65% sensitivity and 72.22% specificity. To identify distinguishing TCR V-J signatures, a discovery cohort of 90 to 100 patients was used, comprising 40 to 45 with Graves' ophthalmopathy and about 59 with stable Graves' hyperthyroidism. Prospective prediction of ophthalmopathy was tested in an independent validation cohort consisting of 18 to 20 hyperthyroidism patients and approximately 16 patients who later progressed to ophthalmopathy. For training and testing, the 80 to 100 patients in the discovery cohort were randomly divided in a 7:3 ratio. In more than 5 Graves' hyperthyroidism patients, the study also compared T-cell repertoires from thyroid tissue with T-cell repertoires from blood. Following sampling, methimazole starting at 30 mg daily was given to hyperthyroidism patients, and high-dose intravenous methylprednisolone was given to ophthalmopathy patients. The libraries were constructed in a second round of multiplex PCR and then size-selected and purified. The libraries were sequenced on an Illumina HiSeq2000 using paired-end 100 bp reads. SOAPnuke was used to process the raw data, throwing out any read that contained adapters or uncalled bases, had a mean Phred below 15, or lacked an exact constant-primer or identifier match. High-quality paired reads were merged with COPE v1.2.5, and unique nucleotide sequences were defined as clonotypes. MiTCR v1.1 was used to align the clonotypes against IMGT TRBV, TRBD and TRBJ reference segments. The analysis was restricted to V-J combinations with a frequency above 0.0001, which together covered roughly 99% of the repertoires. A TCS score was defined as the ratio between F50 (clonal expansion) and ExV (chaos), using BLOSUM62-based TCRdist between CDR3 peptides within each V-J. Welch's t-statistics and random forest reduced 500 to 650 V-J features to around 14, which were used in a naive Bayes classifier (R e1071). No statistical method was used to set the sample size in advance, and investigators knew the group allocation. According to the paper, TCR Vbeta CDR3 sequencing was carried out on some 140 peripheral blood samples, which came from over 40 ophthalmopathy, about 75 hyperthyroidism and roughly 17 progressor patients.

This sequence was found in a woman between 40 and 65 years old with Graves disease. Donor details come from another sample of the same person, matched by shared clones. The sample in question was peripheral blood mononuclear cells (PBMCs), obtained at new diagnosis, from a patient treated with antithyroid drugs. The rearrangement combines TRBV28 with TRBJ2-7; no D segment can be confidently identified. In nucleotide form, the sequence is TGTGCCAGCGGCCCTGCCTACGAGCAGTACTTC. Its product reads: CASGPAYEQYF.